This T cell receptor beta chain derives from a study of shared clonotypes between healthy human individuals. Measured with immunoSEQ multiplex PCR; TCRdb has only the in-frame clones, and not every one. The sample consists of 2 million to 2.5 million clones, about nine tenths of them appearing once. Trimming took off 6 bases at V and 11 bases at J, with 14 bases between the two ends. Germline assignment: CDR1 SNHLY and CDR2 FYNNEI. CDR3 length equals 13 residues. This sequence joins TRBV2 and TRBJ1-6; possible D gene TRBD1, 5 bases. The origin of this receptor is a man aged 18-30 years in good health. Some clones in this sample may be carry-over from other donors' samples. The sequenced material came from naive CD4+ T cells from PBMCs. Documented subset: CD45RA+ positively selected. CDR3 residues: CASRSQGRAPLHF. In nucleotides, the CDR3 is TGTGCCAGCAGGTCTCAGGGTCGGGCACCCCTCCACTTT. Combining the CDR3 with reference TRBV2 and TRBJ1-6 gives the whole variable domain EPEVTQTPSHQVTQMGQEVILRCVPISNHLYFYWYRQILGQKVEFLVSFYNNEISEKSEIFDDQFSVERPDGSNFTLKIRSTKLEDSAMYFCASRSQGRAPLHFGNGTRLTVT.